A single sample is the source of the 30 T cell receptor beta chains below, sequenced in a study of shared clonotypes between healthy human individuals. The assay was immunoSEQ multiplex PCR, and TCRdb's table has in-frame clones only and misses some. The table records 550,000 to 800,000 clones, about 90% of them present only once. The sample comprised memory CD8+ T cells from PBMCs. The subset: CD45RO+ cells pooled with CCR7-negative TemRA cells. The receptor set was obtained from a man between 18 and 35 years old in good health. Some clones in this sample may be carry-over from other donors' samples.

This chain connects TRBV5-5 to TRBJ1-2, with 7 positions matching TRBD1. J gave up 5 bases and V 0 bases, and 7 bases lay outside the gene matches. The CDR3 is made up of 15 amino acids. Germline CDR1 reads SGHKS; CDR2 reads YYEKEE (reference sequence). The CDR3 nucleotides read TGTGCCAGCAGCTTGGCCGGACAGGCCTCTTATGGCTACACCTTC. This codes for CASSLAGQASYGYTF. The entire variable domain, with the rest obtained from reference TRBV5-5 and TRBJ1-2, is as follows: DAGVTQSPTHLIKTRGQQVTLRCSPISGHKSVSWYQQVLGQGPQFIFQYYEKEERGRGNFPDRFSARQFPNYSSELNVNALLLGDSALYLCASSLAGQASYGYTFGSGTRLTVV.

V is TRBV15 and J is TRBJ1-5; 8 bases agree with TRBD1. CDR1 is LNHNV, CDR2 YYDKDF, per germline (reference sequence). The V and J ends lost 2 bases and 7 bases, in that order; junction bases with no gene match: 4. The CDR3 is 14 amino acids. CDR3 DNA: TGTGCCACCAGCAGAACAGGGGGATGGCAGCCCCAGCATTTT. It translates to CATSRTGGWQPQHF.

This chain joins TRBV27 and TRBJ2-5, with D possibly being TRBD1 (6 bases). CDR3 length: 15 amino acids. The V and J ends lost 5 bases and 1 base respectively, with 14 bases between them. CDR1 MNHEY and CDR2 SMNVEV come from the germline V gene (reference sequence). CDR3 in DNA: TGTGCCAGCAGTGACAGGTCCCCAAGCCAAGAGACCCAGTACTTC. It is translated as CASSDRSPSQETQYF.

As DNA, the CDR3 is TGTGCCAGCAGTTGGACAGGGGCGGAAGAGCAGTACTTC. It translates to CASSWTGAEEQYF. The rearrangement links TRBV5-8 to TRBJ2-7; 9 bases are a match to TRBD1. The V and J ends lost 5 bases and 7 bases, in that order; junction bases with no gene match: 7. Germline V gene lookup returns CDR1 SGHTS and CDR2 YDEGEE. The CDR3 totals 13 residues.

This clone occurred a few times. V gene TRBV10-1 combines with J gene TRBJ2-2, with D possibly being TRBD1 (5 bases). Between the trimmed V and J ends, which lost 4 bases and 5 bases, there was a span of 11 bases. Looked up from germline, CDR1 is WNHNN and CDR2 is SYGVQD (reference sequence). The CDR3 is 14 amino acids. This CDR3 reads CASSVRGLTGELFF. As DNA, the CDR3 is TGCGCCAGCAGTGTTAGGGGATTGACCGGGGAGCTGTTTTTT.

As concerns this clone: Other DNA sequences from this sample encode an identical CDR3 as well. The CDR3 DNA is TGTGCCAGCAGCCCGGACAGCTATGGCTACACCTTC. Protein product: CASSPDSYGYTF. The V gene is TRBV7-9, the J gene TRBJ1-2; TRBD1 is a possible D gene (6 bases). CDR1 SEHNR and CDR2 FQNEAQ come from the germline V gene (reference sequence). There are 12 residues in the CDR3. Deletions cut 5 bases from V and 4 bases from J, with 8 bases between.

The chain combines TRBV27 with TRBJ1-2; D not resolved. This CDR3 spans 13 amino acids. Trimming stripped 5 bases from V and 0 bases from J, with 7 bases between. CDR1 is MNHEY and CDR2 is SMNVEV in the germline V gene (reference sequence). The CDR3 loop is CASSPSTNYGYTF. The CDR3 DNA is TGTGCCAGCAGTCCATCAACTAACTATGGCTACACCTTC.

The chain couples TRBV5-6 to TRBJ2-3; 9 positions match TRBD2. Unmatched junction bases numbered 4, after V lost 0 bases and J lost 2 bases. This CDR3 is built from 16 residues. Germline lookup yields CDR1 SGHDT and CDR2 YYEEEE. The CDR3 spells CASSLVSSGITDTQYF. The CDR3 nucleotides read TGTGCCAGCAGCTTGGTATCTAGCGGGATCACAGATACGCAGTATTTT.

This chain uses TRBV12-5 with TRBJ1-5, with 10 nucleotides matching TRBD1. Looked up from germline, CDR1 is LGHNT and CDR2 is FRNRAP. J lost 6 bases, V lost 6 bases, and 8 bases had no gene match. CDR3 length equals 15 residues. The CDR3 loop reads CASGPPGQGSQPQHF. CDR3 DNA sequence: TGTGCTAGTGGACCCCCGGGACAGGGGAGTCAGCCCCAGCATTTT.

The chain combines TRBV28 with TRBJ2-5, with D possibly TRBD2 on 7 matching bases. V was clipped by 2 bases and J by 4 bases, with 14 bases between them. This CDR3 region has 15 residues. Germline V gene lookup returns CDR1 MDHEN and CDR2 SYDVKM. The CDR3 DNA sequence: TGTGCCAGCAGTTTAGCGAGGGGGGGAAGAGAGACCCAGTACTTC. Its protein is CASSLARGGRETQYF.

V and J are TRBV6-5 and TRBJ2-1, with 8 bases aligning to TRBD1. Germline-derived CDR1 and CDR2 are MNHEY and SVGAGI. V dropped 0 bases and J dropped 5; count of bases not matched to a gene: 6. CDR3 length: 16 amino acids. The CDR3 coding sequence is TGTGCCAGCAGTTACTCACGAACAGGGGGAAACAATGAGCAGTTCTTC. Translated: CASSYSRTGGNNEQFF.

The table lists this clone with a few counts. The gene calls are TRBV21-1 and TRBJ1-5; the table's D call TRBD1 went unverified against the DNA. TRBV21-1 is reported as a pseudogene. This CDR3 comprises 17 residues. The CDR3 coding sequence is TGTGCCAGCAGCAAGACCAGTTTGGACAGGGTCAATCAGCCCCAGCATTTT. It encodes CASSKTSLDRVNQPQHF.

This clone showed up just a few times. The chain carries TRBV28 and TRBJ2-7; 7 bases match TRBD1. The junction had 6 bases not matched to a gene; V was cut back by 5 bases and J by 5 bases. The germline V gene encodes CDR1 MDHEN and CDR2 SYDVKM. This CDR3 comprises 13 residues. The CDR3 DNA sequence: TGTGCCAGCAGTCTACAGGGGTGGGACGAGCAGTACTTC. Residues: CASSLQGWDEQYF.

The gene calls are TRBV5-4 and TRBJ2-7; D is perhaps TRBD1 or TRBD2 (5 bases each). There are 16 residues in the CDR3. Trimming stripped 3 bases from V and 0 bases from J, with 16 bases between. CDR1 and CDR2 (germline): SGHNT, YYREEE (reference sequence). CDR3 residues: CASSSTEGPSSYEQYF. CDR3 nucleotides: TGTGCCAGCAGCTCGACTGAGGGACCTTCCTCCTACGAGCAGTACTTC.

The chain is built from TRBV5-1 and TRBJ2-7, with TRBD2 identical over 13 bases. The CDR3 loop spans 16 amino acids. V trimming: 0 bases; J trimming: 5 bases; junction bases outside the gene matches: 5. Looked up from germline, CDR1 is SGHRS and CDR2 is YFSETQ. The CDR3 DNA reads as TGCGCCAGCAGCTTGGGGACTAGCGGGAGTGGCCACGAGCAGTACTTC. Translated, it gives CASSLGTSGSGHEQYF.

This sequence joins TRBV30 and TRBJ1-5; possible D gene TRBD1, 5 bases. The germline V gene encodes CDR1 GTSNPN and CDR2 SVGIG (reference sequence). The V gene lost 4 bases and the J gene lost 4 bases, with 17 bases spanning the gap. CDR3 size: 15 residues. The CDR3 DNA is TGTGCCTGGACCCCAGGTAGGGGAATTAATCAGCCCCAGCATTTT. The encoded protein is CAWTPGRGINQPQHF. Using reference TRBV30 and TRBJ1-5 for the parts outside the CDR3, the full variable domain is SQTIHQWPATLVQPVGSPLSLECTVEGTSNPNLYWYRQAAGRGLQLLFYSVGIGQISSEVPQNLSASRPQDRQFILSSKKLLLSDSGFYLCAWTPGRGINQPQHFGDGTRLSIL.

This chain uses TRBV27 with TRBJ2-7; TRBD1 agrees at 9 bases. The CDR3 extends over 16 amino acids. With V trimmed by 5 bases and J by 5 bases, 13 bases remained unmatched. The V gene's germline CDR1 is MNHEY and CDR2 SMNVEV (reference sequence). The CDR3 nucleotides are TGTGCCAGCAGTATACTTGGGACAGGGCAAATCCACGAGCAGTACTTC. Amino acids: CASSILGTGQIHEQYF.

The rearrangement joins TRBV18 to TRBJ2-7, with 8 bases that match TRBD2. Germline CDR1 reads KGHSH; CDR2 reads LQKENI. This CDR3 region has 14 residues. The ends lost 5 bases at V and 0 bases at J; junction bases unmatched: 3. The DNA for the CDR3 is TGTGCCAGCTCATCGGGGGGGCACTCCTACGAGCAGTACTTC. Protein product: CASSSGGHSYEQYF.

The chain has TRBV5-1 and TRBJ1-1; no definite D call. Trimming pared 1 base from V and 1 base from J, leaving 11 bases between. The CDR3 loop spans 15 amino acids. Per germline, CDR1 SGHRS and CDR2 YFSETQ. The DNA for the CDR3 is TGCGCCAGCAGCTTGAGGGTTGAGGGGAACACTGAAGCTTTCTTT. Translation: CASSLRVEGNTEAFF.

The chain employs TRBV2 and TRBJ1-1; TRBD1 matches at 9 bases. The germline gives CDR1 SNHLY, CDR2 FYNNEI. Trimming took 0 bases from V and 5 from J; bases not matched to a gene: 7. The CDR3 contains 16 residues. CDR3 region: CASSEALTGGETEAFF. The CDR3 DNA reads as TGTGCCAGCAGTGAAGCCCTCACAGGGGGCGAGACTGAAGCTTTCTTT.

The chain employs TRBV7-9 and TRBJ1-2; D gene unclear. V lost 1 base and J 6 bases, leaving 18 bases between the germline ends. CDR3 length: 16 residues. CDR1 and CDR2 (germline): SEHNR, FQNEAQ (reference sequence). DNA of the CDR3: TGTGCCAGCAGCTTAGACAAGGGTCAAAAGGAACATGGCTACACCTTC. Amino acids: CASSLDKGQKEHGYTF.

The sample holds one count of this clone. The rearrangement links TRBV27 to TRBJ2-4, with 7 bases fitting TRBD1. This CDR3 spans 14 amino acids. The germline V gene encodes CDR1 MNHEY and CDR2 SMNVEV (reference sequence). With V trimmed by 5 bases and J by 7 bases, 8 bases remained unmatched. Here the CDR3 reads CASSPPGQRNIQYF. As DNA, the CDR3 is TGTGCCAGCAGTCCGCCGGGACAGAGGAACATTCAGTACTTC.

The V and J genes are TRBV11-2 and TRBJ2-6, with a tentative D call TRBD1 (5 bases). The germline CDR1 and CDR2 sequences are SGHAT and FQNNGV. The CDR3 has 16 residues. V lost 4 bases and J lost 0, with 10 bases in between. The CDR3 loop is CASSSTADSGANVLTF. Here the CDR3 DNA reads TGTGCCAGCAGCTCGACAGCTGACTCTGGGGCCAACGTCCTGACTTTC.

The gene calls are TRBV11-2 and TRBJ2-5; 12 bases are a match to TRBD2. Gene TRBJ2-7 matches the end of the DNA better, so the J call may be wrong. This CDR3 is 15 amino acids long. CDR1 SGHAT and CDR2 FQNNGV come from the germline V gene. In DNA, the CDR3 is TGTGCCAGCAGCCCCGGGACTAGCGGGTACTACGAGCAGTACTTC. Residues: CASSPGTSGYYEQYF.

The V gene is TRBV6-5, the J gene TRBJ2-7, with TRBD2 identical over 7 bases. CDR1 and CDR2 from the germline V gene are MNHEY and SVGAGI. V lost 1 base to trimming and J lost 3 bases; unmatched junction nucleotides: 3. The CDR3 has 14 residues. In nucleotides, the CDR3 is TGTGCCAGCAGTTACTTGGCGGGAGTCTACGAGCAGTACTTC. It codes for CASSYLAGVYEQYF.

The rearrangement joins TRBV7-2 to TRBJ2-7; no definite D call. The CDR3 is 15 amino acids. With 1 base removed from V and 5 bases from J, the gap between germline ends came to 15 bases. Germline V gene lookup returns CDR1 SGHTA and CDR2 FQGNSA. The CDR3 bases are TGTGCCAGCAGCTTAGAACCCAAGGGAAACAACGAGCAGTACTTC. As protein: CASSLEPKGNNEQYF.

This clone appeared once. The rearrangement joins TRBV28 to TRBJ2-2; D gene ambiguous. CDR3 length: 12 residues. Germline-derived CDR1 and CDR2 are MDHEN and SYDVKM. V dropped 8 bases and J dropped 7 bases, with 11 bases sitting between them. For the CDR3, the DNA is TGTGCCAGCGGTGGACGTTACGGGGAGCTGTTTTTT. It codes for CASGGRYGELFF. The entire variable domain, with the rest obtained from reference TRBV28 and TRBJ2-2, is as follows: DVKVTQSSRYLVKRTGEKVFLECVQDMDHENMFWYRQDPGLGLRLIYFSYDVKMKEKGDIPEGYSVSREKKERFSLILESASTNQTSMYLCASGGRYGELFFGEGSRLTVL.

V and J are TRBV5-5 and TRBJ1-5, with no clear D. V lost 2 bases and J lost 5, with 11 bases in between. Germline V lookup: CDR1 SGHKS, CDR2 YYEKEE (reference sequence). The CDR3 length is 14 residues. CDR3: CASSFRVGDQPQHF. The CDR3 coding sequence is TGTGCCAGCAGCTTTAGGGTTGGAGATCAGCCCCAGCATTTT.

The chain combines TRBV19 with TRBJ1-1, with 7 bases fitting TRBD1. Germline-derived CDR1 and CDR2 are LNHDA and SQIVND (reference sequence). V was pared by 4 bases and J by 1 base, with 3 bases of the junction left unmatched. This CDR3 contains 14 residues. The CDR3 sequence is CASSRDRANTEAFF. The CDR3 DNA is TGTGCCAGTAGTAGGGACAGAGCGAACACTGAAGCTTTCTTT.

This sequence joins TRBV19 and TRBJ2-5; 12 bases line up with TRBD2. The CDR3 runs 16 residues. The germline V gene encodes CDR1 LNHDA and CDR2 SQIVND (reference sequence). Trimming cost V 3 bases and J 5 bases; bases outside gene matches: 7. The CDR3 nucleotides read TGTGCCAGTAGTATTGTGCTAGCGGGAGGGCGCGAGACCCAGTACTTC. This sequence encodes CASSIVLAGGRETQYF.